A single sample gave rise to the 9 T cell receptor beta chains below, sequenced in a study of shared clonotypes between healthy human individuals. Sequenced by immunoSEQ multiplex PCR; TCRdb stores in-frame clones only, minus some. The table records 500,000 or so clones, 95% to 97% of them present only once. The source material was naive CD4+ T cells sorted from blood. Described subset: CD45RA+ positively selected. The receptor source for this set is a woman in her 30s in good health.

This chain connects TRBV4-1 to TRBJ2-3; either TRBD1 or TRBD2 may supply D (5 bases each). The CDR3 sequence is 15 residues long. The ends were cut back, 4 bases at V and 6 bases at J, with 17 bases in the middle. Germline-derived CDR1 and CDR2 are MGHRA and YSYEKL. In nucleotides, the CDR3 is TGCGCCAGCAGCCTTCAGGACATAGGACTCGATACGCAGTATTTT. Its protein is CASSLQDIGLDTQYF.

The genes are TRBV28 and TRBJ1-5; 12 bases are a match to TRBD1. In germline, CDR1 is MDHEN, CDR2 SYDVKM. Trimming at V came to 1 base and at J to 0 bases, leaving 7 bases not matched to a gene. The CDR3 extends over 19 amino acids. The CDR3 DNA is TGTGCCAGCAGTTTATTCCGCCGGGACAGGGGGCCTAGCAATCAGCCCCAGCATTTT. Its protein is CASSLFRRDRGPSNQPQHF.

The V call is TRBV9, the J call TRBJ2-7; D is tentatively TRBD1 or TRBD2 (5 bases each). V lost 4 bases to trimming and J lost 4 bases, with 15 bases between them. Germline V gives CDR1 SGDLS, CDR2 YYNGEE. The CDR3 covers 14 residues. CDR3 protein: CASSPWDRSYEQYF. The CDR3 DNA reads TGTGCCAGCAGCCCCTGGGACCGGAGTTACGAGCAGTACTTC.

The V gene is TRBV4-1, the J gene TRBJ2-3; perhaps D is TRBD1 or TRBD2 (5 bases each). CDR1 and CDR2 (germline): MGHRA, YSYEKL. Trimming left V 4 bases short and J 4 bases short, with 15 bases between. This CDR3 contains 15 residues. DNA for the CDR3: TGCGCCAGCAGCCCCCCGTGGGGGACGGCAGATACGCAGTATTTT. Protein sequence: CASSPPWGTADTQYF.

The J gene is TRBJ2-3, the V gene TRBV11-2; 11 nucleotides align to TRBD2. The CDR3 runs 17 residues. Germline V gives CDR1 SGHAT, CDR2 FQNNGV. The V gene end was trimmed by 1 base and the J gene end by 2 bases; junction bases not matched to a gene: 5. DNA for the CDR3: TGTGCCAGCAGCTTAGTCGGGACTAGCGGAACCACAGATACGCAGTATTTT. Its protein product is CASSLVGTSGTTDTQYF.

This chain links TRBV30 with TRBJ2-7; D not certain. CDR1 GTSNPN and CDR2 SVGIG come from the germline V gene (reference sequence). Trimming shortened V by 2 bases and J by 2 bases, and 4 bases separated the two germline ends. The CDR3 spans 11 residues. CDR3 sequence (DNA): TGTGCCTGGAGTACGGCCTACGAGCAGTACTTC. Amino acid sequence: CAWSTAYEQYF.

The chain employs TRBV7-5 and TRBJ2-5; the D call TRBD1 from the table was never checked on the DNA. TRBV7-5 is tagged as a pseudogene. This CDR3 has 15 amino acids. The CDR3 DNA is TGTGTCAGAAGCTCGTCCAGGGTTGACGATGAGACCCAGTACTTC. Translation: CVRSSSRVDDETQYF.

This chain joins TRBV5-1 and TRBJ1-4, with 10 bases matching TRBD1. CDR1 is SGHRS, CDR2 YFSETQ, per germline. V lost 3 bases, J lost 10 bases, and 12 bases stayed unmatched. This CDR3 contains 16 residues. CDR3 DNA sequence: TGCGCCAGCAGCTCAAGGACAGGGGGTATCGAAGGAAAACTGTTTTTT. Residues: CASSSRTGGIEGKLFF.

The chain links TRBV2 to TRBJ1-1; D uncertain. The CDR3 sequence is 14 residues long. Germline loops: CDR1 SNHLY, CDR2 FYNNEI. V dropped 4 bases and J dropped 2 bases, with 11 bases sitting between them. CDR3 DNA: TGTGCCAGCAGTGGAGGCAGATCCAACACTGAAGCTTTCTTT. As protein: CASSGGRSNTEAFF.